This T cell receptor beta chain derives from a study of regulatory T cells in long-lasting Graves disease. For the study at large: Persistent Graves' disease meant over 5 years of antithyroid drugs with positive TSH receptor antibodies.

Study-wide results and caveats: Less diverse TCR repertoires were seen in persistent Graves' patients than in newly diagnosed ones.

Time point noted: persistent/refractory GD, antithyroid drugs over 5 years with positive TRAb. Construction of the TCR library relied on RNA isolated from PBMCs. The authors built TCR beta libraries using iRepertoire HTBI primers and Arm-PCR of CDR3 regions. TCRdb re-analysed the multiplex PCR reads in MiXCR, keeping a single row per CDR3 protein. The table includes a few hundred thousand distinct CDR3 sequences, roughly a quarter detected once. CDR3 length: 15 residues. The germline V gene encodes CDR1 SGHRS and CDR2 YFSETQ. V shed 3 bases and J 3 bases; nucleotides not matched to a gene: 8. For this clonotype: Its antigen is still unknown.

The sequence was collected from a female donor with Graves disease. The material was peripheral blood mononuclear cells (PBMCs), obtained when the disease was refractory, from a patient treated with antithyroid drugs. This chain joins TRBV5-1 and TRBJ2-5; the match to TRBD1 covers 7 bases. Here the CDR3 reads CASSSQGDLKETQYF. The CDR3 nucleotides read TGCGCCAGCAGCTCGCAGGGGGATTTAAAAGAGACCCAGTACTTC.